This is a list of T cell receptor beta chains from one sample in a study of early T cells in non-severe SARS-CoV-2 infection. TCRdb independently ran MiXCR on the 5' RACE reads; one entry per CDR3 protein. The table shows about 77,000 distinct CDR3 sequences, with over 8.5% occurring only once. The material sequenced was whole blood. The receptors were sampled from an adult who was a healthcare worker with PCR-confirmed SARS-CoV-2 infection or an uninfected control (not recorded which). CDR3s include the opening cysteine and the closing phenylalanine or tryptophan. A D gene is named only where the DNA matches it firmly. Some rows have no size entry. The others give once, few or many, or a class for an expanded clone.

D	V	size	J	DNA	CDR3
TRBD1	TRBV7-2	many	TRBJ1-2	TGTGCCAGCAGCGAAAGCTTAGCAGCGGGACAGATCTATGGCTACACCTTC	CASSESLAAGQIYGYTF
NA	TRBV7-3	NA	TRBJ1-4	TGTGCCAGCCCCCCTGAGGCCCCAGGGGAAAAACTGTTTTTT	CASPPEAPGEKLFF
TRBD2	TRBV10-1	NA	TRBJ2-3	TGCGCCAGCAGTGAGTCGACTAGCGGGAGGGCAGATACGCAGTATTTT	CASSESTSGRADTQYF
NA	TRBV7-8	many	TRBJ2-7	TGTGCCAGCAGCGCGTCTAGCATTCTCTACGAGCAGTACTTC	CASSASSILYEQYF
TRBD1	TRBV12-3/TRBV12-4	many	TRBJ2-2	TGTGCCAGTCGACAGGGACGGACCGGGGAGCTGTTTTTT	CASRQGRTGELFF
TRBD1	TRBV19	NA	TRBJ2-7	TGTGCCACGACAGGGGGCTCCGAGCAGTACTTC	CATTGGSEQYF
NA	TRBV11-2	many	TRBJ2-3	TGTGCCAGCAGCTACTTACGCACAGATACGCAGTATTTT	CASSYLRTDTQYF
TRBD1	TRBV28	NA	TRBJ2-7	TGTGCCAGCAGTTTAAGGGACAGATCCGAGCAGTACTTC	CASSLRDRSEQYF
NA	TRBV18	NA	TRBJ1-1	TGTGCCAGCTCACCCCTCCTAAACACTGAAGCTTTCTTT	CASSPLLNTEAFF
NA	TRBV2	many	TRBJ2-5	TGTGCCTGCCACGCCAGGGAGATAGAGACCCAGTACTTC	CACHAREIETQYF
TRBD1	TRBV2	many	TRBJ2-1	TGTGCCAGCAGAGAAACCCGGACAGGGGTCATGGGGAATGAGCAGTTCTTC	CASRETRTGVMGNEQFF
NA	TRBV12-3/TRBV12-4	few	TRBJ1-5	TGTGCCAGCAGTTTCCTGGGGGGGGATCAGCCCCAGCATTTT	CASSFLGGDQPQHF
TRBD2	TRBV28	NA	TRBJ2-2	TGTGCCAGCAGGCTAGCGGGAGGTTTCACCGGGGAGCTGTTTTTT	CASRLAGGFTGELFF
TRBD2	TRBV7-6	NA	TRBJ2-7	TGTGCCAGCAGCCGTCCTAGCGGCGCCTCCTACGAGCAGTACTTC	CASSRPSGASYEQYF
TRBD1	TRBV7-6	NA	TRBJ2-5	TGTGCCAGCAGCCCGACAGGGGCCCAAGAGACCCAGTACTTC	CASSPTGAQETQYF
TRBD1	TRBV5-1	many	TRBJ1-2	TGCGCCAGCAGCTTGTCCGGACAGGGGGCCTATGGCTACACCTTC	CASSLSGQGAYGYTF
NA	TRBV20-1	NA	TRBJ2-7	TGCAGTGCTAGAGGGGGACACCTCGGCGAGCAGTACTTC	CSARGGHLGEQYF
NA	TRBV7-6	few	TRBJ2-7	TGTGCCAGCAGCTCACCCGGGGAGCCCTACGAGCAGTACTTC	CASSSPGEPYEQYF
TRBD1	TRBV27	NA	TRBJ2-7	TGTGCCAGCAGTCGGGGACAGGGCTGGTACGAGCAGTACTTC	CASSRGQGWYEQYF
TRBD2	TRBV2	few	TRBJ2-7	TGTGCCAACCTTCTAGCGGGAGCCGACGAGCAGTACTTC	CANLLAGADEQYF
TRBD2	TRBV24-1	few	TRBJ2-1	TGTGCCACCAGTGATCTGGGACTAGCGGGAGAGGAGCAGTTCTTC	CATSDLGLAGEEQFF
TRBD2	TRBV5-1	NA	TRBJ2-3	TGCGCCAGCAGCTTGGAGTGGGGGACTAGCGACAGCACAGATACGCAGTATTTT	CASSLEWGTSDSTDTQYF
NA	TRBV7-3	many	TRBJ2-3	TGTGCCAGCAGCCCCGGGGGGACAGCGGGCACAGATACGCAGTATTTT	CASSPGGTAGTDTQYF
TRBD2	TRBV4-2	many	TRBJ2-7	TGTGCCAGCAGCCAAGATGGGGGGACTAGGACCTACGAGCAGTACTTC	CASSQDGGTRTYEQYF
NA	TRBV27	many	TRBJ1-5	TGTGCCAGCAGTTTAGGAGGGAGGTTAGACAGCAATCAGCCCCAGCATTTT	CASSLGGRLDSNQPQHF
TRBD2	TRBV28	NA	TRBJ2-3	TGTGCCAGCAGTCAGAGCGGGAGGAATACAGATACGCAGTATTTT	CASSQSGRNTDTQYF
NA	TRBV14	many	TRBJ2-2	TGTGCCAGCAGCCTACTAGTCGCCGGGGAGCTGTTTTTT	CASSLLVAGELFF
NA	TRBV11-2	few	TRBJ2-1	TGTGCCAGCAGCGGAGGGACAGACCGCAATGAGCAGTTCTTC	CASSGGTDRNEQFF
NA	TRBV18	NA	TRBJ2-5	TGTGCCAGCTCACCACGTATACAGGACCAGCCCGAGACCCAGTACTTC	CASSPRIQDQPETQYF
NA	TRBV7-9	many	TRBJ2-3	TGTGCCAGCAGCCCCCGGGCAGATACGCAGTATTTT	CASSPRADTQYF
TRBD2	TRBV3-1	NA	TRBJ2-3	TGTGCCAGCACCCAGGGAGGTAGCGGGACTACAGATACGCAGTATTTT	CASTQGGSGTTDTQYF
NA	TRBV11-2	few	TRBJ2-4	TGTGCCAGCAGCTTAGGGGGAGTCTCGAGCATTCAGTACTTC	CASSLGGVSSIQYF
TRBD1	TRBV4-1	NA	TRBJ2-4	TGCGCCAGCAGCGAAAACAGGGGGGTAGCCAAAAACATTCAGTACTTC	CASSENRGVAKNIQYF
NA	TRBV7-9	NA	TRBJ2-7	TGTGCCAGCAGCCCCCCGGAGGGGACAGTAAGCTCCTACGAGCAGTACTTC	CASSPPEGTVSSYEQYF
NA	TRBV5-1	many	TRBJ2-2	TGCGCCAGCAGCACCCGGCGGGCTAGTCAAGGATTTGGGTACAACACCGGGGAGCTGTTTTTT	CASSTRRASQGFGYNTGELFF
TRBD1	TRBV28	NA	TRBJ1-2	TGTGCCAGCAGAGTCCTAGGACAGGGAGGAGGCTACACCTTC	CASRVLGQGGGYTF
NA	TRBV3-1	NA	TRBJ1-3	TGTGCCAGCAGCCAGGAAGGGCCGTTAAACACCATATATTTT	CASSQEGPLNTIYF
TRBD2	TRBV6-6	many	TRBJ2-1	TGTGCCAGCAGTTTAGCGGGAGGGCCCAGCTCCTACAATGAGCAGTTCTTC	CASSLAGGPSSYNEQFF
TRBD1	TRBV27	many	TRBJ2-7	TGTGCCAGCAGTTCGTCGACAGGGGGGTACGAGCAGTACTTC	CASSSSTGGYEQYF
NA	TRBV7-9	many	TRBJ2-1	TGTGCCAGCAGTTCGGGGATCAATGAGCAGTTCTTC	CASSSGINEQFF
NA	TRBV12-3/TRBV12-4	many	TRBJ2-3	TGTGCCAGCAGTTTTTATTGGGGGCACACAGATACGCAGTATTTT	CASSFYWGHTDTQYF
TRBD1	TRBV7-2	NA	TRBJ1-2	TGTGTCAGCAGCCCCAGCACAGGGGCCTATGGCTACACCTTC	CVSSPSTGAYGYTF
TRBD1	TRBV25-1	many	TRBJ2-1	TGTGCCAGCAGTGAATTAGGGGGCGGGTCACCGATTAATGAGCAGTTCTTC	CASSELGGGSPINEQFF
NA	TRBV5-6	many	TRBJ1-2	TGTGCCAGCAGCTTGGGCACGGAGACGGTGGGCTACACCTTC	CASSLGTETVGYTF
NA	TRBV16	NA	TRBJ2-2	TGTGCCAGCAGCCAATTAAACACCGGGGAGCTGTTTTTT	CASSQLNTGELFF
NA	TRBV6-1	many	TRBJ2-1	TGTGCCAGCAGTGAAGCGCGACAGGCCCTTTCATACAATGAGCAGTTCTTC	CASSEARQALSYNEQFF
TRBD1	TRBV9	many	TRBJ1-4	TGTGCCAGCAGCCCGAACAGGGGTGAAAAACTGTTTTTT	CASSPNRGEKLFF
TRBD2	TRBV20-1	many	TRBJ2-7	TGCAGTGCTAGGGGACTAGCGAGCTACGAGCAGTACTTC	CSARGLASYEQYF
TRBD1	TRBV20-1	NA	TRBJ1-1	TGCAGTGCTAGCCTAACCGGGACAGGGAGCACTGAAGCTTTCTTT	CSASLTGTGSTEAFF
TRBD2	TRBV7-2	NA	TRBJ2-1	TGTGCCAGCAGCCTAGCGGGAAGTTTGAATGAGCAGTTCTTC	CASSLAGSLNEQFF
NA	TRBV7-3	few	TRBJ2-3	TGTGCCAGCAGCTTCGGGAACACAGATACGCAGTATTTT	CASSFGNTDTQYF
TRBD1	TRBV10-1	few	TRBJ2-7	TGCGCCAGCAGTGCGGGACAGGGTTTGCGTGAGCAGTACTTC	CASSAGQGLREQYF
NA	TRBV20-1	many	TRBJ2-7	TGCAGTGCTAGCGAAATTATTTACGAGCAGTACTTC	CSASEIIYEQYF
TRBD1	TRBV10-3	many	TRBJ2-1	TGTGCCATCAGTGAGGGACAGGGTAGGAATGAGCAGTTCTTC	CAISEGQGRNEQFF
NA	TRBV20-1	many	TRBJ2-5	TGCAGTGCTAGAGATGCGGCTAGCAGAGAGACCCAGTACTTC	CSARDAASRETQYF
TRBD2	TRBV4-2	many	TRBJ2-5	TGTGCCAGCAGCCACCTACTAGCGGGCGGTTCCGGGGAGACCCAGTACTTC	CASSHLLAGGSGETQYF
NA	TRBV28	few	TRBJ1-1	TGTGCCAGCAGTCCCTCATCCAGGGCGTGGAACACTGAAGCTTTCTTT	CASSPSSRAWNTEAFF
NA	TRBV12-3/TRBV12-4	many	TRBJ2-7	TGTGCCAGCAGATCCAGCTACGAGCAGTACTTC	CASRSSYEQYF
NA	TRBV11-2	many	TRBJ1-6	TGTGCCAGCAGCGTCTCTAAGAATTCACCCCTCCACTTT	CASSVSKNSPLHF